Listed here are 20 T cell receptor beta chains from one sample, sequenced in a study of memory B cells and T cells in multiple sclerosis. After stimulus-free culture, autoproliferating CFSE-dim and non-proliferating CFSE-high T cells were sequenced separately. Pooled replicate wells came from about 50 million CFSE-labeled PBMCs cultured 7 days without stimulus. Sequencing used immunoSEQ multiplex PCR; TCRdb keeps in-frame clones, though not all of them. Counted here are about 45,000 clones, more than 65% occurring once; the ten biggest clones make up 0.9% to 1.3%. Their antigens remain unidentified. Sequencing used PBMCs from blood kept in culture. These receptors were obtained from a human donor with multiple sclerosis.

The rearrangement joins TRBV29-1 to TRBJ2-2, with D possibly matching TRBD2 (7 bases). Germline V CDR1 and CDR2: SQVTM, ANQGSEA. V was trimmed by 7 bases and J by 0 bases, leaving 12 bases between them. The CDR3 is 14 residues long. The CDR3 DNA follows: TGCAGCGGTGGGGGGGCGACGAACACCGGGGAGCTGTTTTTT. Translation gives CSGGGATNTGELFF.

A note on this clone: Within the sample, other DNA sequences also encode this same CDR3. This chain joins TRBV19 and TRBJ1-1; no firm D call. The CDR3 spans 13 residues. Germline CDR1 is LNHDA and CDR2 is SQIVND (reference sequence). V lost 6 bases, J lost 0 bases, and 8 bases lay in between. CDR3 nucleotides: TGTGCCAGTAGCGGGCATCTGAACACTGAAGCTTTCTTT. This gives the protein CASSGHLNTEAFF.

This sequence joins TRBV30 and TRBJ2-1, with D possibly being TRBD2 (6 bases). This CDR3 is built from 15 residues. Germline CDR1 is GTSNPN and CDR2 is SVGIG (reference sequence). The V and J ends lost 0 bases and 3 bases respectively, with 12 bases between them. The chain's CDR3 is CAWSVVGTLYNEQFF. DNA for the CDR3: TGTGCCTGGAGTGTGGTCGGGACTCTCTACAATGAGCAGTTCTTC.

The chain links TRBV5-1 to TRBJ2-2; D perhaps matches TRBD2 (5 bases). Germline CDR1 SGHRS, CDR2 YFSETQ. The CDR3 loop spans 16 amino acids. With 4 bases removed from V and 1 base from J, the gap between germline ends came to 14 bases. The CDR3, as DNA: TGCGCCAGCAGCCTACTAGGCTCTGGGAACACCGGGGAGCTGTTTTTT. Encoded protein: CASSLLGSGNTGELFF.

The chain joins TRBV4-1 to TRBJ1-3; 10 positions agree with TRBD1. Germline CDR1 MGHRA, CDR2 YSYEKL. The CDR3 sequence is 16 residues long. V lost 5 bases and J lost 4; bases outside the gene matches: 8. In DNA, the CDR3 is TGCGCCAGCAGCAGACTCCCGGGACAGGGGGGAAACACCATATATTTT. Protein product: CASSRLPGQGGNTIYF.

The chain couples TRBV4-1 to TRBJ2-3; 9 bases are shared with TRBD2. The CDR3 runs 19 residues. CDR1 and CDR2 (germline): MGHRA, YSYEKL. The V gene end was trimmed by 0 bases and the J gene end by 2 bases; junction bases not matched to a gene: 12. CDR3 residues: CASSQDASGGFINTDTQYF. The CDR3 DNA is TGCGCCAGCAGCCAAGATGCCAGCGGGGGGTTCATAAACACAGATACGCAGTATTTT.

The chain joins TRBV5-4 to TRBJ1-4; 8 nucleotides match TRBD1. The CDR3 sequence is 15 residues long. Per the germline V gene, CDR1 is SGHNT and CDR2 is YYREEE (reference sequence). V dropped 1 base and J dropped 5; count of bases not matched to a gene: 4. In DNA form, the CDR3 reads TGTGCCAGCAGCTTGACGGGACAGGAAAATGAAAAACTGTTTTTT. Its protein product is CASSLTGQENEKLFF.

The chain links TRBV9 to TRBJ2-7, with TRBD2 matching 8 bases. This CDR3 region has 14 residues. V lost 6 bases and J lost 0; bases outside the gene matches: 5. The germline CDR1 and CDR2 sequences are SGDLS and YYNGEE. CDR3 nucleotides: TGTGCCAGCAATACGGGGGGGAGCTCCTACGAGCAGTACTTC. This codes for CASNTGGSSYEQYF.

The genes are TRBV7-6 and TRBJ1-2, with 10 bases fitting TRBD1. With 5 bases clipped from V and 4 bases from J, the junction kept 4 bases outside the gene matches. Germline V lookup: CDR1 SGHVS, CDR2 FNYEAQ. CDR3 length: 14 residues. DNA for the CDR3: TGTGCCAGCAGCCGACAGGGGGCTAGCTATGGCTACACCTTC. It translates to CASSRQGASYGYTF.

This clone was seen a few times. The rearrangement uses TRBV2 and TRBJ1-2, with unresolved D. From germline, CDR1 is SNHLY and CDR2 FYNNEI. The CDR3 totals 14 residues. The CDR3 DNA reads as TGTGCAGCAGTGGGCTCGACAACTAACTATGGCTACACCTTC. Translating it yields CAAVGSTTNYGYTF.

J is TRBJ1-1 and V is TRBV5-1; no definite D call. The CDR3 runs 13 residues. Trimming shortened V by 5 bases and J by 1 base, and 9 bases separated the two germline ends. The germline gives CDR1 SGHRS, CDR2 YFSETQ. The CDR3 nucleotides are TGCGCCAGCAGATACCGGGGGAACACTGAAGCTTTCTTT. Encoded protein: CASRYRGNTEAFF.

The chain employs TRBV19 and TRBJ2-1, with D tentatively TRBD2 (5 bases). Germline CDR1 reads LNHDA; CDR2 reads SQIVND (reference sequence). Trimming stripped 5 bases from V and 2 bases from J, with 16 bases between. The CDR3 consists of 16 residues. The CDR3 DNA is TGTGCCAGTAGTCTCCCCGAGGGCAGCCCCTACAATGAGCAGTTCTTC. Protein: CASSLPEGSPYNEQFF.

The chain couples TRBV30 to TRBJ2-3; TRBD2 agrees at 10 bases. Germline values: CDR1 GTSNPN, CDR2 SVGIG (reference sequence). The junction had 4 bases not matched to a gene; V was cut back by 4 bases and J by 6 bases. The CDR3 sequence is 13 residues long. CDR3 sequence: CAWTAGGVDTQYF. The CDR3 DNA follows: TGTGCCTGGACAGCGGGGGGGGTTGATACGCAGTATTTT.

The chain uses TRBV10-2 and TRBJ2-7; D is uncertain. V gave up 7 bases and J gave up 2 bases, with 9 bases separating them. There are 12 residues in the CDR3. Germline lookup yields CDR1 WSHSY and CDR2 SAAADI. The CDR3 spells CASTGSAYEQYF. CDR3 coding DNA: TGCGCCAGCACGGGCAGCGCCTACGAGCAGTACTTC.

The chain has TRBV4-1 and TRBJ1-1; D gene unclear. The CDR3 consists of 11 residues. With 1 base removed from V and 5 bases from J, the gap between germline ends came to 2 bases. Germline V gene sequence: CDR1 MGHRA, CDR2 YSYEKL. CDR3 in DNA: TGCGCCAGCAGCCAAGGGACTGAAGCTTTCTTT. It is translated as CASSQGTEAFF.

The V and J genes are TRBV28 and TRBJ2-7; TRBD1 agrees at 8 bases. There are 17 residues in the CDR3. V dropped 6 bases and J dropped 2; count of bases not matched to a gene: 15. Germline loops: CDR1 MDHEN, CDR2 SYDVKM. The CDR3 reads CASSHSGTGSGTYEQYF. The CDR3, as DNA: TGTGCCAGCAGCCACTCCGGGACAGGCTCTGGAACCTACGAGCAGTACTTC.

The V gene is TRBV10-3, the J gene TRBJ1-2; the D is unclear. This CDR3 comprises 13 residues. V lost 4 bases to trimming and J lost 0 bases, with 6 bases between them. Germline values: CDR1 ENHRY, CDR2 SYGVKD. The DNA of the CDR3 is TGTGCCATCAGTGGGGAAGCTAACTATGGCTACACCTTC. Its protein product is CAISGEANYGYTF.

The chain combines TRBV5-1 with TRBJ2-3, with TRBD1 identical over 10 bases. CDR3 length: 15 amino acids. Per germline, CDR1 SGHRS and CDR2 YFSETQ. V lost 5 bases to trimming and J lost 5 bases; unmatched junction nucleotides: 8. The CDR3, as DNA: TGCGCCAGCAGAGGGCGCGGGACAGGGGAAGATACGCAGTATTTT. This encodes CASRGRGTGEDTQYF.

This CDR3 is CASSQGRGPQETQYF. As DNA, the CDR3 is TGTGCCAGCAGCCAAGGCAGGGGGCCACAAGAGACCCAGTACTTC. The rearrangement links TRBV4-2 to TRBJ2-5; 8 positions agree with TRBD1. Per the germline V gene, CDR1 is LGHNA and CDR2 is YNFKEQ. This CDR3 spans 15 amino acids. The J segment lost 2 bases and the V segment lost 1 base, leaving 3 bases of the junction unmatched.

This sequence joins TRBV7-8 and TRBJ1-5, with a tentative D call TRBD1 (5 bases). This CDR3 has 16 amino acids. Germline assignment: CDR1 SGHVS and CDR2 FQNEAQ. With 0 bases removed from V and 7 bases from J, the gap between germline ends came to 16 bases. CDR3 nucleotides: TGTGCCAGCAGCTTAGCTCTCCTGGGGGGAACGCAGCCCCAGCATTTT. Translating it yields CASSLALLGGTQPQHF. The full variable domain, in which reference TRBV7-8 and TRBJ1-5 provide the parts outside the CDR3, is GAGVSQSPRYKVAKRGQDVALRCDPISGHVSLFWYQQALGQGPEFLTYFQNEAQLDKSGLPSDRFFAERPEGSVSTLKIQRTQQEDSAVYLCASSLALLGGTQPQHFGDGTRLSIL.